This T cell receptor (beta chain) emerged from a study of CD8+ T cells in alopecia areata. Germline CDR1 reads DFQATT; CDR2 reads SNEGSKA (reference sequence). This CDR3 is built from 10 residues. Treatment defined: oral pan-JAK inhibitor, 5-10 mg twice daily. PBMCs provided sorted CD4+ and CD8+ T cells. Sequencing templates came from extracted RNA that was reverse transcribed into cDNA. Here immunoSEQ multiplex PCR was the method, and the copy in TCRdb shows in-frame clones only, minus some. The sample consists of some 110,000 clones, 50% to 75% of them appearing once. Study-level findings and limits: Among the top 100, expanded CD8+ clones, as well as scalp clonality, were significantly decreased by tofacitinib. Relative to normal scalp, lesional scalp, especially alopecia totalis/universalis, showed higher clonality. On tofacitinib, scalp and blood still held many of the expanded lesional clones.

Regarding this clone: What it binds is not known.

The receptor comes from a human donor with alopecia areata. The sequencing used CD8+ T cells sorted from blood, collected at week 4, from a patient treated with tofacitinib. This rearrangement joins TRBV20-1 to TRBJ2-1; D gene unclear. The CDR3 here is CSRSLNEQFF. The CDR3, as DNA: TGCTCTCGGAGTTTGAATGAGCAGTTCTTC.